A single sample is the source of the 23 T cell receptor beta chains below, sequenced in a study of a mutant IDH1 vaccine in newly diagnosed glioma. As for time point: week 11, during vaccination. Vaccination comprised doses that each held 300 ug of mutant IDH1 20-mer peptide, plus topical imiquimod. The table came from immunoSEQ multiplex PCR; TCRdb's copy has only in-frame clones and leaves some out. The table records about 62,000 clones, about 91% of them present only once. These receptors lack a known antigen. The specimen comprised PBMCs, sampled from a glioma patient whose treatment included an IDH1 peptide vaccine. These receptors originate from a man in his forties or fifties with glioma.

The chain combines TRBV2 with TRBJ2-3; a possible D gene is TRBD1 (6 bases). The CDR3 contains 12 residues. CDR1 SNHLY and CDR2 FYNNEI come from the germline V gene. V lost 6 bases and J 4 bases, leaving 8 bases between the germline ends. The CDR3 loop reads CASRNRADTQYF. The CDR3 coding sequence is TGTGCCAGCAGAAACAGGGCAGATACGCAGTATTTT.

This rearrangement joins TRBV11-2 to TRBJ2-4; weak D call: TRBD2 (7 bases). V lost 3 bases and J lost 3, with 15 bases in between. This CDR3 comprises 16 residues. The germline CDR1 and CDR2 sequences are SGHAT and FQNNGV. CDR3 DNA sequence: TGTGCCAGCAGCTTTGGGGGGGGCTTAGGCAAAAACATTCAGTACTTC. Amino acid sequence: CASSFGGGLGKNIQYF.

The V and J genes are TRBV5-6 and TRBJ1-5, with D tentatively TRBD1 (5 bases). This CDR3 spans 14 amino acids. CDR1 SGHDT and CDR2 YYEEEE come from the germline V gene. V was shortened by 0 bases and J by 4 bases, with 8 bases between the two germline ends. Written as DNA, the CDR3 is TGTGCCAGCAGCTTGGTAGGGGTAAATCAGCCCCAGCATTTT. Translated, it gives CASSLVGVNQPQHF.

In the case of this clone: An end of the junction does not agree with germline; a read error may underlie this. V usage is TRBV7-3 and J usage is TRBJ2-3, with TRBD2 identical over 12 bases. This CDR3 contains 17 residues. In germline, CDR1 is SGHTA, CDR2 FQGTGA. CDR3 nucleotides: TGTGCCAGCAGCCTAACCGCCCTAGCGGGAGGGGAAGATACGCAGTATTTT. It codes for CASSLTALAGGEDTQYF.

DNA of the CDR3: TGTGCCAGCAGTGAAACGCTCAGGGTTGTCTCTGGAAACACCATATATTTT. This sequence encodes CASSETLRVVSGNTIYF. The chain couples TRBV6-1 to TRBJ1-3, with a weak D call TRBD1 (5 bases). Germline lookup yields CDR1 MNHNS and CDR2 SASEGT. With 2 bases removed from V and 0 bases from J, the gap between germline ends came to 14 bases. CDR3 length: 17 amino acids.

This chain connects TRBV5-1 to TRBJ1-4; the match to TRBD1 covers 9 bases. The J segment lost 8 bases and the V segment lost 4 bases, leaving 6 bases of the junction unmatched. Germline V lookup: CDR1 SGHRS, CDR2 YFSETQ. This CDR3 comprises 14 residues. The CDR3 is CASSPTGGREKLFF. The CDR3 nucleotides read TGCGCCAGCAGCCCGACAGGGGGTCGGGAAAAACTGTTTTTT. Variable domain in full (rest from reference TRBV5-1 and TRBJ1-4): KAGVTQTPRYLIKTRGQQVTLSCSPISGHRSVSWYQQTPGQGLQFLFEYFSETQRNKGNFPGRFSGRQFSNSRSEMNVSTLELGDSALYLCASSPTGGREKLFFGSGTQLSVL.

The chain links TRBV28 to TRBJ1-3, with no clear D. In germline, CDR1 is MDHEN, CDR2 SYDVKM. The CDR3 covers 15 residues. The V and J ends lost 3 bases and 4 bases respectively, with 13 bases between them. CDR3 sequence: CASSFLPGSGNTIYF. The CDR3 DNA reads as TGTGCCAGCAGTTTTCTCCCCGGGTCAGGAAACACCATATATTTT.

The V call is TRBV18, the J call TRBJ2-7, with D perhaps matching TRBD2 (7 bases). The CDR3 is 15 amino acids. Between the trimmed V and J ends, which lost 0 bases and 5 bases, there was a span of 14 bases. Per the germline V gene, CDR1 is KGHSH and CDR2 is LQKENI. CDR3 coding DNA: TGTGCCAGCTCACCACCGATGCGGGGGCGGAACGAGCAGTACTTC. This codes for CASSPPMRGRNEQYF.

CDR3 sequence reads: CASHSLRGNNQPQHF. The DNA for the CDR3 is TGTGCCAGCCACTCTCTCCGGGGTAACAATCAGCCCCAGCATTTT. The chain has TRBV19 and TRBJ1-5; no firm D call. The CDR3 loop spans 15 amino acids. Trimming shortened V by 9 bases and J by 3 bases, and 18 bases separated the two germline ends. CDR1 is LNHDA and CDR2 is SQIVND in the germline V gene (reference sequence).

This clone turned up a few times. The chain joins TRBV7-9 to TRBJ1-5; the D is unclear. Germline CDR1 and CDR2: SEHNR and FQNEAQ (reference sequence). Deletions cut 3 bases from V and 5 bases from J, with 5 bases between. The CDR3 has 12 residues. The CDR3, as DNA: TGTGCCAGCAGCTTCTGGGATCAGCCCCAGCATTTT. It codes for CASSFWDQPQHF.

The gene calls are TRBV6-1 and TRBJ2-5; tentatively, D is TRBD1 (5 bases). Germline-derived CDR1 and CDR2 are MNHNS and SASEGT. This CDR3 contains 14 residues. Trimming took 3 bases from V and 4 from J, leaving 12 bases between them. The CDR3 sequence is CASSEGLERETQYF. CDR3 DNA sequence: TGTGCCAGCAGTGAGGGGCTAGAGAGAGAGACCCAGTACTTC.

The chain carries TRBV19 and TRBJ2-1; a weak D match, TRBD1 (5 bases). Germline loops: CDR1 LNHDA, CDR2 SQIVND (reference sequence). CDR3 length equals 14 residues. The V and J ends lost 4 bases and 4 bases respectively, with 11 bases between them. CDR3 sequence reads: CASSTTALYNEQFF. As DNA, the CDR3 is TGTGCCAGTAGTACGACAGCTCTATACAATGAGCAGTTCTTC.

The chain links TRBV27 to TRBJ1-6; 10 bases are a match to TRBD1. V gave up 4 bases and J gave up 0 bases; unmatched junction bases: 9. CDR1 is MNHEY and CDR2 is SMNVEV in the germline V gene (reference sequence). The CDR3 is 19 residues long. CDR3 protein: CASSSIGTGESSYNSPLHF. CDR3 bases: TGTGCCAGCAGTTCAATCGGGACAGGGGAGAGCTCCTATAATTCACCCCTCCACTTT.

The chain links TRBV6-4 to TRBJ1-2, with D perhaps matching TRBD1 (6 bases). This CDR3 is built from 15 residues. Germline V gene lookup returns CDR1 MRHNA and CDR2 SNTAGT. With 3 bases removed from V and 6 bases from J, the gap between germline ends came to 17 bases. Here the CDR3 DNA reads TGTGCCAGCAGTGAACAGGGTACTGTTTCGGATGGCTACACCTTC. Encoded protein: CASSEQGTVSDGYTF.

The chain employs TRBV2 and TRBJ2-5; 8 nucleotides agree with TRBD1. V trimming: 5 bases; J trimming: 5 bases; junction bases outside the gene matches: 7. CDR3 length: 14 amino acids. Germline V gene sequence: CDR1 SNHLY, CDR2 FYNNEI. CDR3 residues: CASSRDRGGETQYF. The CDR3 coding sequence is TGTGCCAGCAGTCGTGACAGGGGAGGTGAGACCCAGTACTTC.

The V call is TRBV27, the J call TRBJ2-1; no clear D. The V and J ends lost 2 bases and 3 bases respectively, with 5 bases between them. This CDR3 contains 13 residues. Germline lookup yields CDR1 MNHEY and CDR2 SMNVEV (reference sequence). CDR3 DNA: TGTGCCAGCAGTTTAGGGCTCTACAATGAGCAGTTCTTC. Amino acids: CASSLGLYNEQFF.

V gene TRBV5-1 combines with J gene TRBJ1-2; no definite D call. Trimming left V 4 bases short and J 2 bases short, with 12 bases between. The CDR3 is 14 residues long. CDR1 and CDR2 (germline): SGHRS, YFSETQ. The CDR3 loop is CASSPPGENYGYTF. The CDR3 DNA sequence: TGCGCCAGCAGCCCTCCCGGGGAGAACTATGGCTACACCTTC.

The rearrangement joins TRBV11-2 to TRBJ2-2; D unclear. Germline V gene lookup returns CDR1 SGHAT and CDR2 FQNNGV. V gave up 2 bases and J gave up 2 bases, with 9 bases separating them. This CDR3 has 15 amino acids. CDR3: CASSLTKDNTGELFF. Written as DNA, the CDR3 is TGTGCCAGCAGCTTAACAAAGGATAACACCGGGGAGCTGTTTTTT.

This clone was seen just once. The gene calls are TRBV10-1 and TRBJ1-1, with D tentatively TRBD1 (6 bases). The V end was cut by 3 bases, the J end by 1 base, with 6 bases between. This CDR3 contains 13 residues. Germline lookup yields CDR1 WNHNN and CDR2 SYGVQD (reference sequence). CDR3 DNA: TGCGCCAGCAGTGAACAGGGGAACACTGAAGCTTTCTTT. Amino acids: CASSEQGNTEAFF.

The rearrangement links TRBV10-1 to TRBJ2-7; no firm D call. Trimming took 0 bases from V and 1 from J, leaving 10 bases between them. From germline, CDR1 is WNHNN and CDR2 SYGVQD (reference sequence). CDR3 length equals 15 residues. The CDR3 coding sequence is TGCGCCAGCAGTGAGTCCCCGGGCAGGTCCTACGAGCAGTACTTC. Residues: CASSESPGRSYEQYF.

The chain joins TRBV25-1 to TRBJ1-3, with 9 bases lining up with TRBD1. Germline V gene sequence: CDR1 MGHDK, CDR2 SYGVNS. This CDR3 spans 15 amino acids. The J segment lost 3 bases and the V segment lost 6 bases, leaving 6 bases of the junction unmatched. CDR3 nucleotide sequence: TGTGCCAGCAGAAAAACAGGGGGCAGTGGAAACACCATATATTTT. Protein sequence: CASRKTGGSGNTIYF.

This clone has just a few counts. The V call is TRBV6-5, the J call TRBJ1-1; tentative D call: TRBD1 (6 bases). The V gene lost 7 bases and the J gene lost 1 base, with 13 bases spanning the gap. Germline lookup yields CDR1 MNHEY and CDR2 SVGAGI. This CDR3 comprises 14 residues. CDR3 residues: CASTPTGWNTEAFF. CDR3 DNA: TGTGCCAGCACCCCGACAGGTTGGAACACTGAAGCTTTCTTT.

This sequence joins TRBV28 and TRBJ1-2; a possible D gene is TRBD1 (5 bases). This CDR3 comprises 14 residues. Germline-derived CDR1 and CDR2 are MDHEN and SYDVKM. Between the trimmed V and J ends, which lost 3 bases and 5 bases, there was a span of 13 bases. CDR3 protein: CASSLGDEHYGYTF. The CDR3 DNA sequence: TGTGCCAGCAGTTTGGGGGACGAGCATTATGGCTACACCTTC.